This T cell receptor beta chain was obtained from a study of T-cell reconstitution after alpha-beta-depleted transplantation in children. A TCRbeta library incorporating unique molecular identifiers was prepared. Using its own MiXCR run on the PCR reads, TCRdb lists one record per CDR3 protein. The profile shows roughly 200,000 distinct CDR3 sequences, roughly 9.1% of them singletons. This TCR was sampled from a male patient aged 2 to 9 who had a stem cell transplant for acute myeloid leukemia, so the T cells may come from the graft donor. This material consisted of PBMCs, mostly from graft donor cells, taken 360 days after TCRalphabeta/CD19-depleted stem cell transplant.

DNA of the CDR3: TGCGCCAGCAGCCAACTCCCTAGCGGGAGAGCCTACGAGCAGTACTTC. It yields the protein CASSQLPSGRAYEQYF. This chain links TRBV4-3 with TRBJ2-7; TRBD2 matches at 10 bases. Germline assignment: CDR1 LGHNA and CDR2 YSLEER. J was trimmed by 2 bases and V by 2 bases; bases with no gene match: 6. This CDR3 has 16 residues.